This entry is about one T cell receptor (beta chain). One junction end does not reproduce the germline sequence, and a read error may be involved. The data were obtained in a study of blood T cells in healthy people across ages. Primed by a sample-barcoded 5' primer and a J-beta primer mix, a second PCR proceeded for roughly 6 to 12 cycles. One entry per CDR3 protein, called by TCRdb with MiXCR from the 5' RACE reads. The table lists over a million distinct CDR3 sequences, 42% of them singletons. The CDR3 extends over 14 amino acids. Per the germline V gene, CDR1 is LGHNA and CDR2 is YSLEER. Every donor contributed roughly 10 milliliters of peripheral blood by blood draw.

The V and J genes are TRBV4-3 and TRBJ2-3, with D unresolved. The clonotype was recovered from a woman aged 18 to 35 in good health. The sequenced sample was blood. The CDR3 sequence: CASSLGSEADTQYF. The CDR3, as DNA: TGTGCCAGCAGCTTAGGCAGCGAGGCAGATACGCAGTATTTT.